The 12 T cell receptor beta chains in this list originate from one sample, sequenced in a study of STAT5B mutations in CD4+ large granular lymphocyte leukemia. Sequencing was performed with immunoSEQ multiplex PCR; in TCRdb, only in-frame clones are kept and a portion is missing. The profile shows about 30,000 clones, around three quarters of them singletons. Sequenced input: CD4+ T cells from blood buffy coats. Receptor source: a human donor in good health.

CDR3 in DNA: TGTGCCAGCAGCCCGCGACTAGCGGGTAGCACAGATACGCAGTATTTT. It codes for CASSPRLAGSTDTQYF. The J gene is TRBJ2-3, the V gene TRBV5-8; 10 nucleotides match TRBD2. V shed 4 bases, J shed 0 bases, and the junction held 5 bases outside the gene matches. CDR1 is SGHTS and CDR2 is YDEGEE in the germline V gene. The CDR3 consists of 16 residues.

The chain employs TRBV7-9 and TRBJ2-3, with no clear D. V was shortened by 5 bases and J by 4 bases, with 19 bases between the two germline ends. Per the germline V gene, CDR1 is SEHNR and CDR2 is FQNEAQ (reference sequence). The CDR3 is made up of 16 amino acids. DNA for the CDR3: TGTGCCAGCAGCCGGCCCCCGGTCGCCCGCCCAGATACGCAGTATTTT. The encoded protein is CASSRPPVARPDTQYF.

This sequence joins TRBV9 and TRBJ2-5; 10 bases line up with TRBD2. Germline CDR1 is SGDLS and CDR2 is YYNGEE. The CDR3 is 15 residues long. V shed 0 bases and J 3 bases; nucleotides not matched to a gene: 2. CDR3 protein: CASSVGGLAEETQYF. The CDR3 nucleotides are TGTGCCAGCAGCGTAGGAGGACTAGCGGAAGAGACCCAGTACTTC.

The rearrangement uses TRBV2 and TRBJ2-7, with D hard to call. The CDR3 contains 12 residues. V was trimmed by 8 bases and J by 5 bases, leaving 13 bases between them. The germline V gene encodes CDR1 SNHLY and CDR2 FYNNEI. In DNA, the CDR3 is TGTGCCAGCGGCCGAGACTTCGACGAGCAGTACTTC. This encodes CASGRDFDEQYF.

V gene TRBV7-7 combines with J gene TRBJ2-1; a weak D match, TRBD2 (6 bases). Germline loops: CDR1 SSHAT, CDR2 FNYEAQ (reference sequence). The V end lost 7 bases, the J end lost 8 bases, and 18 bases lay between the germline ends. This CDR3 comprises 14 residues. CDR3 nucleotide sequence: TGTGCCAGCATTCGGGAGACACAAGGGGATGAGCAGTTCTTC. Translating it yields CASIRETQGDEQFF. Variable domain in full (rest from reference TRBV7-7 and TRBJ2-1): GAGVSQSPRYKVTKRGQDVTLRCDPISSHATLYWYQQALGQGPEFLTYFNYEAQPDKSGLPSDRFSAERPEGSISTLTIQRTEQRDSAMYRCASIRETQGDEQFFGPGTRLTVL.

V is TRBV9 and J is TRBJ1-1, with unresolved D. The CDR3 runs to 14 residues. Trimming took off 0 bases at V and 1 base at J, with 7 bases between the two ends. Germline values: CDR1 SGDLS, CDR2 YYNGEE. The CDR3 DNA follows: TGTGCCAGCAGCGTAGCTGGTGCGAACACTGAAGCTTTCTTT. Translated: CASSVAGANTEAFF.

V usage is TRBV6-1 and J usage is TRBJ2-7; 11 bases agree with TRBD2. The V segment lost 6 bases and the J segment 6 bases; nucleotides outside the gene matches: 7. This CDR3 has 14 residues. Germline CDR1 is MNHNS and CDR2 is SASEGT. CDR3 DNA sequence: TGTGCCAGCAGCGCCAGGACTAGCGGGCGCGAGCAGTACTTC. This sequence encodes CASSARTSGREQYF.

Here the CDR3 reads CASRRQGFTGELFF. The CDR3 DNA reads TGCGCCAGCAGGAGACAGGGGTTCACCGGGGAGCTGTTTTTT. The V gene is TRBV10-2, the J gene TRBJ2-2, with TRBD1 matching 8 bases. CDR1 and CDR2 from the germline V gene are WSHSY and SAAADI. The CDR3 is 14 amino acids. Trimming cost V 6 bases and J 4 bases; bases outside gene matches: 4.

The CDR3: CASSLEPDTQYF. The CDR3 DNA reads TGTGCCAGCAGCTTGGAGCCAGATACGCAGTATTTT. This chain uses TRBV5-4 with TRBJ2-3, with unresolved D. Trimming shortened V by 0 bases and J by 4 bases, and 3 bases separated the two germline ends. Germline V gene lookup returns CDR1 SGHNT and CDR2 YYREEE (reference sequence). The CDR3 has 12 residues.

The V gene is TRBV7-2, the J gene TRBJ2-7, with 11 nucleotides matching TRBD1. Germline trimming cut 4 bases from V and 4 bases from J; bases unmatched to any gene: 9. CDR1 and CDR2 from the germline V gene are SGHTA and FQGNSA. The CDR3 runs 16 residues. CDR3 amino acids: CASSYTGGTGGYEQYF. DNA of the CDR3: TGTGCCAGCAGCTACACTGGGGGGACAGGGGGTTACGAGCAGTACTTC. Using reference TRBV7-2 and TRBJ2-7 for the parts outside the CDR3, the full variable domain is GAGVSQSPSNKVTEKGKDVELRCDPISGHTALYWYRQSLGQGLEFLIYFQGNSAPDKSGLPSDRFSAERTGGSVSTLTIQRTQQEDSAVYLCASSYTGGTGGYEQYFGPGTRLTVT.

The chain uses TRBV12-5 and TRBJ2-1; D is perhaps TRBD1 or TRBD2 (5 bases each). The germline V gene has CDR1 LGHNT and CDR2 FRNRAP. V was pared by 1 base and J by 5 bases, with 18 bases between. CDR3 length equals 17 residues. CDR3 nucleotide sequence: TGTGCTAGTGGTTTGGGGCAGGGTTTGTCTAGCCACAATGAGCAGTTCTTC. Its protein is CASGLGQGLSSHNEQFF.

CDR3 DNA sequence: TGCGCCAGCAGCCAAGATTTAGCCCCCGGGGAGCTGTTTTTT. This gives the protein CASSQDLAPGELFF. The V call is TRBV4-3, the J call TRBJ2-2; no definite D call. V gave up 0 bases and J gave up 6 bases, with 8 bases separating them. The CDR3 runs 14 residues. The V gene's germline CDR1 is LGHNA and CDR2 YSLEER.